This entry concerns a single TCR beta chain. Antigen unknown. This record belongs to a study of vaccination and CD4 T cells after COVID-19. The wider study: There were six male and four female convalescents, and two of them were Hispanic. Each individual in the study obtained two doses of BNT162b2 or mRNA-1273 vaccine.

With the Oncomine TCR Beta short-read assay, DNA from cultured CD4+ T cells was sequenced. Once CD4+ T cells had been cultured, genomic DNA was extracted from them. One entry per CDR3 protein results from TCRdb running MiXCR on the PCR reads. The sample holds around 16,000 distinct CDR3 sequences, approximately 44% seen once. The treatment: roughly 11-day PBMC culture with coronavirus spike peptide pools or control peptides (ViraFEST assay). Spanning March to December 2020, the positive PCR dates came before US Alpha, Beta and Delta variants. This specimen was CD4+ T cells from blood, cultured in vitro, taken after SARS-CoV-2 vaccination. The receptor was derived from a human donor who had recovered from COVID-19.

The CDR3 sequence is CSARGIGGAGQPQHF. The CDR3 DNA is TGCAGTGCTAGAGGTATAGGGGGCGCGGGTCAGCCCCAGCATTTT. The V call is TRBV20-1, the J call TRBJ1-5, with 7 bases identical to TRBD1. J gave up 6 bases and V 1 base, and 9 bases lay outside the gene matches. From germline, CDR1 is DFQATT and CDR2 SNEGSKA (reference sequence). CDR3 length: 15 residues.